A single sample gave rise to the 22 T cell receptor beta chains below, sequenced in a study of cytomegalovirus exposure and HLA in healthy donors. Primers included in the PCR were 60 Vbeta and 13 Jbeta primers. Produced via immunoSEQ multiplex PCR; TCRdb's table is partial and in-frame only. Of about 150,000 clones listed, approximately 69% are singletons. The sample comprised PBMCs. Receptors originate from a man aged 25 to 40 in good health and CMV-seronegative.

The CDR3 reads CASSQDYNSPLHF. The CDR3 DNA sequence: TGTGCCAGCAGCCAGGACTATAATTCACCCCTCCACTTT. The rearrangement links TRBV11-2 to TRBJ1-6; D remains ambiguous. Germline V gives CDR1 SGHAT, CDR2 FQNNGV. Trimming stripped 5 bases from V and 3 bases from J, with 5 bases between. The CDR3 is made up of 13 amino acids.

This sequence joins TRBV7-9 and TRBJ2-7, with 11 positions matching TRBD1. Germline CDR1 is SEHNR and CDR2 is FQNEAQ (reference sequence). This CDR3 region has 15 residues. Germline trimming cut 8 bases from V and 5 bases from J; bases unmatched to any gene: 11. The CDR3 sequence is CASGGGQGAFDEQYF. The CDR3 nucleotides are TGTGCCAGCGGGGGAGGACAGGGGGCTTTTGACGAGCAGTACTTC.

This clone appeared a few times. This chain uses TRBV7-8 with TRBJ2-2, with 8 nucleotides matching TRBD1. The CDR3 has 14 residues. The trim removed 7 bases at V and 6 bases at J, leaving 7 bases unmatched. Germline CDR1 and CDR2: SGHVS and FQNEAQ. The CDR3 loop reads CASTSDRVAGELFF. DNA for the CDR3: TGTGCCAGCACCTCGGACAGGGTAGCCGGGGAGCTGTTTTTT.

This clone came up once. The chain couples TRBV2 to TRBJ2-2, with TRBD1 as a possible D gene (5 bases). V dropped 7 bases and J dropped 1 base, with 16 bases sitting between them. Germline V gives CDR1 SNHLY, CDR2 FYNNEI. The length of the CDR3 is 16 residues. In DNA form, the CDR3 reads TGTGCCAGCATCCGGGTAAAGGGGTTGAACACCGGGGAGCTGTTTTTT. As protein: CASIRVKGLNTGELFF.

The CDR3 bases are TGTGCCAGCAGCTCTCCAGGTGGTCAGGCAGCCTACAATGAGCAGTTCTTC. This translates into CASSSPGGQAAYNEQFF. The chain combines TRBV7-9 with TRBJ2-1, with no clear D. V lost 4 bases and J 2 bases, leaving 18 bases between the germline ends. The germline V gene has CDR1 SEHNR and CDR2 FQNEAQ (reference sequence). This CDR3 is 17 amino acids long.

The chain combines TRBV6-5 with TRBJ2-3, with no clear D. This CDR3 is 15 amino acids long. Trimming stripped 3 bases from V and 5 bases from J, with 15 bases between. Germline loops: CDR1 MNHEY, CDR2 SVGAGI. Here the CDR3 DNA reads TGTGCCAGCAGTTATGGAGCCCCCCCCCAAGATACGCAGTATTTT. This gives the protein CASSYGAPPQDTQYF.

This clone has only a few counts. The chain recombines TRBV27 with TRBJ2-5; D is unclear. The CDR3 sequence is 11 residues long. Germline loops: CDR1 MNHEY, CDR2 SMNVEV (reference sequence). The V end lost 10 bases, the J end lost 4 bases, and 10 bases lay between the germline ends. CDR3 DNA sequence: TGTGCCACTTCACATTTAGAGACCCAGTACTTC. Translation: CATSHLETQYF.

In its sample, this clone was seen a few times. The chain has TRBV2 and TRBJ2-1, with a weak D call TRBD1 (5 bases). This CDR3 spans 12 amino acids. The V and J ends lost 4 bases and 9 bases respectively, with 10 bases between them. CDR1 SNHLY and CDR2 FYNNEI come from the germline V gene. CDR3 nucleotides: TGTGCCAGCAGTGTTCAGGGCGGTGAGCAGTTCTTC. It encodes CASSVQGGEQFF.

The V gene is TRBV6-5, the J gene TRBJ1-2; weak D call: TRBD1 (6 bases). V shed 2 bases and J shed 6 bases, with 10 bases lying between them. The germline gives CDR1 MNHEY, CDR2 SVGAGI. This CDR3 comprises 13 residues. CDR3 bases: TGTGCCAGCAGTTACCGACAGGTGGATGGCTACACCTTC. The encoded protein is CASSYRQVDGYTF.

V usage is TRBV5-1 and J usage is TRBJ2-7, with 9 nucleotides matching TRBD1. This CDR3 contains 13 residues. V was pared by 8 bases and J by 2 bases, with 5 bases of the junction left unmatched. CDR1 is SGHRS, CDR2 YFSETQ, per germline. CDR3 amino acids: CASGTGSTYEQYF. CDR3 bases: TGCGCCAGTGGGACAGGGAGCACCTACGAGCAGTACTTC. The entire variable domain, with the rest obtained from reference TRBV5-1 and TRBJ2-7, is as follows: KAGVTQTPRYLIKTRGQQVTLSCSPISGHRSVSWYQQTPGQGLQFLFEYFSETQRNKGNFPGRFSGRQFSNSRSEMNVSTLELGDSALYLCASGTGSTYEQYFGPGTRLTVT.

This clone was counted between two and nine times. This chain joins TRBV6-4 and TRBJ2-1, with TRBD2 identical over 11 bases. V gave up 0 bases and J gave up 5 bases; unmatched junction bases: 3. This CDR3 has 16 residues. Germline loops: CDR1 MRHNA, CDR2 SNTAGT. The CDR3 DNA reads TGTGCCAGCAGTGACTCGATAGCGGGGGGGCACAATGAGCAGTTCTTC. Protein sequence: CASSDSIAGGHNEQFF.

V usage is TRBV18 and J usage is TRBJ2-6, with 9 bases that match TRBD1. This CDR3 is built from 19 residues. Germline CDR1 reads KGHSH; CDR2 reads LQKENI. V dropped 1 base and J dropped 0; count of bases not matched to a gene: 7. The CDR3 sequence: CASSPLWDRVRSGANVLTF. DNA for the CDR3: TGTGCCAGCTCACCACTCTGGGACAGGGTCCGCTCTGGGGCCAACGTCCTGACTTTC.

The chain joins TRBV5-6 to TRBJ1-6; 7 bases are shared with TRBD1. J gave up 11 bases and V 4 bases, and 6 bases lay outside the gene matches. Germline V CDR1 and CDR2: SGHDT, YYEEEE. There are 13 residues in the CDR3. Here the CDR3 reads CASSSDRATPLHF. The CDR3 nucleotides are TGTGCCAGCAGCAGCGACAGGGCCACACCCCTCCACTTT.

The CDR3 here is CASSLSGTQNTGELFF. The CDR3 nucleotides read TGCGCCAGCAGCTTGTCCGGGACACAGAACACCGGGGAGCTGTTTTTT. This rearrangement joins TRBV5-1 to TRBJ2-2, with a possible D match to TRBD1 (6 bases). The length of the CDR3 is 16 residues. CDR1 is SGHRS and CDR2 is YFSETQ in the germline V gene. Trimming took off 1 base at V and 1 base at J, with 11 bases between the two ends.

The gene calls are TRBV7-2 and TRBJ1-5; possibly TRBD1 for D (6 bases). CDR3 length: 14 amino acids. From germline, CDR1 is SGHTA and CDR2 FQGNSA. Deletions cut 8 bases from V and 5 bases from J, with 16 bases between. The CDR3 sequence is CASGLPGVDQPQHF. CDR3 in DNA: TGTGCCAGCGGCCTACCAGGGGTCGATCAGCCCCAGCATTTT.

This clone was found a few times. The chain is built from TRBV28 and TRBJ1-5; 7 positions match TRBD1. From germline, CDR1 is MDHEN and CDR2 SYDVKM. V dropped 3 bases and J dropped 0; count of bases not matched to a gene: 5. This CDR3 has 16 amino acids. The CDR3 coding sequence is TGTGCCAGCAGTTTTAGTACAGGGGATAGCAATCAGCCCCAGCATTTT. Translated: CASSFSTGDSNQPQHF.

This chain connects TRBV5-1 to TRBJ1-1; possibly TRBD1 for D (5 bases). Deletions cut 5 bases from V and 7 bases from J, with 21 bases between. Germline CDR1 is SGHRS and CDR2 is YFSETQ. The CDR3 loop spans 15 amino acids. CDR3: CASRAGTDTGGEAFF. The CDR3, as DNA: TGCGCCAGCAGGGCCGGGACCGACACCGGGGGTGAAGCTTTCTTT.

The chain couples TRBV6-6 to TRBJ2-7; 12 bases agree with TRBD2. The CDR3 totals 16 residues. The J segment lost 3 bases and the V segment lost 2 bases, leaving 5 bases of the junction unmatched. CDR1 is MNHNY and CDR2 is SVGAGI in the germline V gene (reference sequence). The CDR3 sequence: CASSYPWTSGVYEQYF. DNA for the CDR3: TGTGCCAGCAGTTACCCTTGGACTAGCGGGGTCTACGAGCAGTACTTC.

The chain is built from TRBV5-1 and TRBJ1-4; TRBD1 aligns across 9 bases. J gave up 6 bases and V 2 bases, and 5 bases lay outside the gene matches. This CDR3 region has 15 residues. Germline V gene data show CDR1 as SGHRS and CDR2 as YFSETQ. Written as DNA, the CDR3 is TGCGCCAGCAGCTTCGAGGACAGGGGATATGAAAAACTGTTTTTT. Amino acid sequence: CASSFEDRGYEKLFF.

The CDR3 DNA reads TGTGCCAGCAGTAAAGGACTAGCGGGGGGGCCGGACGGGGAGCTGTTTTTT. As protein: CASSKGLAGGPDGELFF. V gene TRBV27 combines with J gene TRBJ2-2; 15 bases agree with TRBD2. In germline, CDR1 is MNHEY, CDR2 SMNVEV (reference sequence). The CDR3 totals 17 residues. J was trimmed by 7 bases and V by 5 bases; bases with no gene match: 8.

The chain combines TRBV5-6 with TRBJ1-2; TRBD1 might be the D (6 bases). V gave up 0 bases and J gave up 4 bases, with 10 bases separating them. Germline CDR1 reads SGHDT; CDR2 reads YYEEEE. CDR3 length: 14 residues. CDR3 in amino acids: CASSLEGGSYGYTF. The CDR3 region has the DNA TGTGCCAGCAGCTTGGAAGGGGGTAGCTATGGCTACACCTTC.

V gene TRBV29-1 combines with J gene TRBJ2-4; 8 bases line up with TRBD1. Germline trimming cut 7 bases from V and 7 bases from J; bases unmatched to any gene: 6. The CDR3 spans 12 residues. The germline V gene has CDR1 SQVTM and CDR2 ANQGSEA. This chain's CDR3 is CSAVDRANIQYF. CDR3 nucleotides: TGCAGCGCCGTGGACAGGGCTAACATTCAGTACTTC.